The 14 T cell receptor beta chains given below trace back to one sample, sequenced in a study of T cells expressing NK-cell markers. Reprocessing the 5' RACE reads, TCRdb reports a single entry for every CDR3 protein and omits DNA. This repertoire includes about 410,000 distinct CDR3 sequences. The material sequenced was blood T cells: a sorted CD56 or NKG2C T cell subset, CD4+ or CD8+ T cells, or bulk PBMC T cells (not recorded which). These receptors all stem from a woman in her forties or fifties in good health.

The genes are TRBV19 and TRBJ2-3; TCRdb's D call of TRBD1 is untestable without DNA. CDR3 size: 15 residues. Germline V CDR1 and CDR2: LNHDA, SQIVND (reference sequence). The CDR3 loop is CASSIGGILTDTQYF.

This chain uses TRBV6-2 or TRBV6-3 with TRBJ2-1; the D gene TCRdb calls, TRBD1, cannot be checked with no DNA. CDR1 is MNHEY and CDR2 is SVGEGT in the germline V gene. The CDR3 length is 15 residues. The CDR3 is CASSWAPPGYNEQFF.

This chain's CDR3 is CSGGSSTDTQYF. This chain links TRBV29-1 with TRBJ2-3. Per germline, CDR1 SQVTM and CDR2 ANQGSEA. This CDR3 region has 12 residues.

The chain uses TRBV29-1 and TRBJ2-5; TCRdb's D call, TRBD2, is unchecked because there is no DNA. CDR3 length equals 13 residues. The germline V gene has CDR1 SQVTM and CDR2 ANQGSEA. CDR3 protein: CSVVAGVTQTQYF.

The gene calls are TRBV29-1 and TRBJ2-3; without DNA, the TCRdb call of TRBD2 cannot be checked. In germline, CDR1 is SQVTM, CDR2 ANQGSEA. CDR3 size: 15 residues. This CDR3 reads CSAGGLAGITDTQYF.

The chain employs TRBV12-3 or TRBV12-4 and TRBJ1-2; TCRdb names TRBD1, which stays unverified in the absence of DNA. The CDR3 runs 15 residues. The CDR3 is CASSLGTGPNYGYTF.

V and J are TRBV20-1 and TRBJ2-2; TCRdb indicates TRBD1, and absent DNA this call remains unverified. The germline V gene has CDR1 DFQATT and CDR2 SNEGSKA (reference sequence). The CDR3 spans 14 residues. This chain's CDR3 is CSAKRDTNTGELFF.

This chain connects TRBV5-1 to TRBJ2-5; lacking DNA, the TRBD2 call made by TCRdb goes unchecked. The CDR3 has 17 amino acids. Germline V gives CDR1 SGHRS, CDR2 YFSETQ. The chain's CDR3 is CASSLGLIQQSQETQYF.

The V call is TRBV6-5, the J call TRBJ2-3; the D call from TCRdb, TRBD2, cannot be confirmed without DNA. From germline, CDR1 is MNHEY and CDR2 SVGAGI. The CDR3 loop spans 17 amino acids. The CDR3 reads CASSWASGSPETDTQYF.

This chain uses TRBV2 with TRBJ1-2. Looked up from germline, CDR1 is SNHLY and CDR2 is FYNNEI. CDR3 length equals 12 residues. The CDR3 loop is CASSGAGGGYTF.

V usage is TRBV25-1 and J usage is TRBJ1-5. The V gene's germline CDR1 is MGHDK and CDR2 SYGVNS. The length of the CDR3 is 12 residues. CDR3 region: CASSGPNQPQHF.

The J gene is TRBJ1-1, the V gene TRBV5-1; the TCRdb call, TRBD1, lacks DNA for checking. The CDR3 totals 14 residues. Germline loops: CDR1 SGHRS, CDR2 YFSETQ. CDR3 residues: CASSPTTENTEAFF.

The CDR3 is CASSQAGVAPTQYF. The V call is TRBV14, the J call TRBJ2-5; without DNA, the TCRdb call of TRBD1 cannot be checked. The CDR3 is 14 amino acids. Looked up from germline, CDR1 is SGHDN and CDR2 is FVKESK.

The chain combines TRBV30 with TRBJ2-1. This CDR3 spans 11 amino acids. From germline, CDR1 is GTSNPN and CDR2 SVGIG (reference sequence). The chain's CDR3 is CAWSVLGEQFF.